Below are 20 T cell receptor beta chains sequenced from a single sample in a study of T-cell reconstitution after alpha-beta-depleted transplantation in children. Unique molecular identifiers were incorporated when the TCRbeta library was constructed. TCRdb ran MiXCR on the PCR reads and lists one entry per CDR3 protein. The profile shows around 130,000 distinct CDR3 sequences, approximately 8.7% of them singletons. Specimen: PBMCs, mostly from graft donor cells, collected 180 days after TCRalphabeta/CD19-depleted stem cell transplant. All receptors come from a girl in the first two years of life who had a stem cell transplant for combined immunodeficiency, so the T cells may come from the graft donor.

The CDR3 protein is CASSAGTGAPYWWEQYF. CDR3 sequence (DNA): TGTGCCAGCAGTGCCGGGACAGGAGCCCCGTACTGGTGGGAGCAGTACTTC. This sequence joins TRBV2 and TRBJ2-7; 8 nucleotides align to TRBD1. The J segment lost 7 bases and the V segment lost 4 bases, leaving 18 bases of the junction unmatched. CDR3 length equals 17 residues. The germline CDR1 and CDR2 sequences are SNHLY and FYNNEI.

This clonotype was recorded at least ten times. The CDR3 DNA reads as TGCAGTGCTAGTTTGCGGCAAGAGACCCAGTACTTC. This sequence encodes CSASLRQETQYF. This chain links TRBV20-1 with TRBJ2-5; D not certain. The CDR3 runs to 12 residues. The germline CDR1 and CDR2 sequences are DFQATT and SNEGSKA (reference sequence). Trimming took off 3 bases at V and 2 bases at J, with 7 bases between the two ends.

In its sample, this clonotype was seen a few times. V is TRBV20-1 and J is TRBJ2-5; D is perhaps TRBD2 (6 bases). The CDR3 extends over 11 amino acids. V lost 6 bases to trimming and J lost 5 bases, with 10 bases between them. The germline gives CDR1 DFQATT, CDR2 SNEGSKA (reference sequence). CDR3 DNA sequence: TGCAGTGCCCCTGGGGGGGAGACCCAGTACTTC. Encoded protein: CSAPGGETQYF.

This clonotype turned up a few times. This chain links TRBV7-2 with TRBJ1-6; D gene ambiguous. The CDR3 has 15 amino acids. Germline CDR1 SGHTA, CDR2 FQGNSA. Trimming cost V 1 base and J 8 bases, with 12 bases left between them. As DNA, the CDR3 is TGTGCCAGCAGCTTAGGGGGATTTCCCCATTCACCCCTCCACTTT. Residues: CASSLGGFPHSPLHF.

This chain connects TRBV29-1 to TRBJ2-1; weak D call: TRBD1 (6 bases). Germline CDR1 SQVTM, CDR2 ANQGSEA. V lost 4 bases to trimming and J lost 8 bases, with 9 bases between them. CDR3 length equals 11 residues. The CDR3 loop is CSVGDIDEQFF. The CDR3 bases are TGCAGCGTTGGGGACATAGATGAGCAGTTCTTC.

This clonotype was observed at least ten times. CDR3 protein: CASGWGYGYTF. In nucleotides, the CDR3 is TGTGCCAGCGGATGGGGATATGGCTACACCTTC. V usage is TRBV28 and J usage is TRBJ1-2, with unresolved D. Germline V gene data show CDR1 as MDHEN and CDR2 as SYDVKM. V lost 8 bases, J lost 5 bases, and 9 bases lay in between. The CDR3 has 11 amino acids.

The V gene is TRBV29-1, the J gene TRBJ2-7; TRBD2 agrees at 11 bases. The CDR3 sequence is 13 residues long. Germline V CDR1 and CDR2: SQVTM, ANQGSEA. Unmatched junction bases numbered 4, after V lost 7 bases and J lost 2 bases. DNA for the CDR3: TGCAGCGCCTTACTAGCGGGAGCCTACGAGCAGTACTTC. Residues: CSALLAGAYEQYF.

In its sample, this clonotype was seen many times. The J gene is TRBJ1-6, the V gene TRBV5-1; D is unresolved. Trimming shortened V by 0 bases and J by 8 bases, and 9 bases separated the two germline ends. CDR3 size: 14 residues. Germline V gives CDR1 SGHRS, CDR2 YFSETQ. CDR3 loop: CASSLGQVDSPLHF. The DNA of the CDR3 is TGCGCCAGCAGCTTGGGGCAGGTCGATTCACCCCTCCACTTT.

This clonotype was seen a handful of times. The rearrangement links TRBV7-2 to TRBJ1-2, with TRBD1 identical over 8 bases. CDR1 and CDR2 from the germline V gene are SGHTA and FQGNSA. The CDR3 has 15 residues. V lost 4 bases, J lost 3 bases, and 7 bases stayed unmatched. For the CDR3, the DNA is TGTGCCAGCAGCTACCGGACAGGGCCGCACTATGGCTACACCTTC. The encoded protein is CASSYRTGPHYGYTF. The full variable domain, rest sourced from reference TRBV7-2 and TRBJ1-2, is GAGVSQSPSNKVTEKGKDVELRCDPISGHTALYWYRQSLGQGLEFLIYFQGNSAPDKSGLPSDRFSAERTGGSVSTLTIQRTQQEDSAVYLCASSYRTGPHYGYTFGSGTRLTVV.

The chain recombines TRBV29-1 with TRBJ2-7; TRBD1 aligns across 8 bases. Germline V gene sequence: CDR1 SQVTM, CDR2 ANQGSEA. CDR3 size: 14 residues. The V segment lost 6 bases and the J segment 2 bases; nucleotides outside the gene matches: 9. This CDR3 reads CSVGTGRFAYEQYF. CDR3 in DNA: TGCAGCGTCGGGACAGGTCGATTCGCCTACGAGCAGTACTTC.

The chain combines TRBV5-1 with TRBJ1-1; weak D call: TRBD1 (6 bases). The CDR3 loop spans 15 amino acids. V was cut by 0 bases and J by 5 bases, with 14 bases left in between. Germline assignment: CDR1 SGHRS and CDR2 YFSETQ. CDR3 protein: CASSLEQGGQTEAFF. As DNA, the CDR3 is TGCGCCAGCAGCTTGGAACAGGGAGGACAGACTGAAGCTTTCTTT.

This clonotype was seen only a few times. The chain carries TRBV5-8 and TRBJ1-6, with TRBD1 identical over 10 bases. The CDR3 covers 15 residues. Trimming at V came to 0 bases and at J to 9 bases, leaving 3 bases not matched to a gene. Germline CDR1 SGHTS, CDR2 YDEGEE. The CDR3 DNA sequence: TGTGCCAGCAGCTTGGGACAGGGGGCCGTTTCACCCCTCCACTTT. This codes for CASSLGQGAVSPLHF.

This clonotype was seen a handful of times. CDR3: CASSPLPGRSREQYF. The CDR3 DNA sequence: TGTGCCAGCTCACCACTTCCGGGACGGTCTAGAGAGCAGTACTTC. V and J are TRBV18 and TRBJ2-7; D is tentatively TRBD1 or TRBD2 (5 bases each). The CDR3 extends over 15 amino acids. CDR1 is KGHSH, CDR2 LQKENI, per germline. V was cut by 1 base and J by 7 bases, with 17 bases left in between.

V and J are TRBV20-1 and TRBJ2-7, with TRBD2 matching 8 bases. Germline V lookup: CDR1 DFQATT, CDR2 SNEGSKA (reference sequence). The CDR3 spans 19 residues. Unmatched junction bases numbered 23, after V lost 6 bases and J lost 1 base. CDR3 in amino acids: CSANSGGLGGEPLSYEQYF. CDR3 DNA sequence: TGCAGTGCCAACAGCGGGGGACTTGGGGGGGAGCCGCTATCCTACGAGCAGTACTTC.

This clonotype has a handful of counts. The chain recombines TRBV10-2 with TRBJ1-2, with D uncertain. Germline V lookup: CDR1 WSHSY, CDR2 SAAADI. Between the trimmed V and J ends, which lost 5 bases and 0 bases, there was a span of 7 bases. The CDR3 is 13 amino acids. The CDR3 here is CASSRGANYGYTF. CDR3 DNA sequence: TGCGCCAGCAGTCGAGGAGCTAACTATGGCTACACCTTC.

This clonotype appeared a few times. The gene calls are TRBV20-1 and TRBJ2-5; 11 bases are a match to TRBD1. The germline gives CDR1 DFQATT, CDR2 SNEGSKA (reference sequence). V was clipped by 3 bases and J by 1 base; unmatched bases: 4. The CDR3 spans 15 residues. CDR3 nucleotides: TGCAGTGCTAGCTACGGGACAGGGGGCCAAGAGACCCAGTACTTC. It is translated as CSASYGTGGQETQYF.

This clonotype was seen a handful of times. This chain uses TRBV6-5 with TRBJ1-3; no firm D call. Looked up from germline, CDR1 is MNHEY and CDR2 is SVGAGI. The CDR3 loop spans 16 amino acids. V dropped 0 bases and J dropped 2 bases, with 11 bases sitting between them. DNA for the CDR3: TGTGCCAGCAGTTACTCTATGAAGGAAACTGGAAACACCATATATTTT. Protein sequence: CASSYSMKETGNTIYF.

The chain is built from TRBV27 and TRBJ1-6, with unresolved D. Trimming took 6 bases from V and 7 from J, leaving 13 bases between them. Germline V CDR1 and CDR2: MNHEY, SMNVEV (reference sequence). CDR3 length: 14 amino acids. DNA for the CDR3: TGTGCCAGCAGCCTCCGGGGTTGGAATTCACCCCTCCACTTT. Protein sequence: CASSLRGWNSPLHF.

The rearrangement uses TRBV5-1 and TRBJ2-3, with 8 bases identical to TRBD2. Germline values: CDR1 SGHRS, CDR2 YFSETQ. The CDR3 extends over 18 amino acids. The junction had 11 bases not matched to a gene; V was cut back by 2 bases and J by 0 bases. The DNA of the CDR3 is TGCGCCAGCAGCTTCTTCCCCGGGACTAGGTCTAGCACAGATACGCAGTATTTT. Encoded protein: CASSFFPGTRSSTDTQYF.

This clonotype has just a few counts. CDR3 DNA sequence: TGTGCCAGCAGGGTGGTGGCGGGAGGGCCTTACGAGCAGTACTTC. Translated, it gives CASRVVAGGPYEQYF. This rearrangement joins TRBV28 to TRBJ2-7, with TRBD2 identical over 9 bases. J gave up 4 bases and V 6 bases, and 10 bases lay outside the gene matches. Germline V lookup: CDR1 MDHEN, CDR2 SYDVKM. There are 15 residues in the CDR3.